Below are 25 T cell receptor beta chains sequenced from a single sample in a study of blood T cell repertoires in COVID-19. Method: immunoSEQ multiplex PCR; TCRdb's copy keeps in-frame clones and lacks some. The repertoire includes more than 45,000 clones, over 75% of them detected once, and 5.5% to 7% sits in the top ten. Source material: peripheral blood. The receptors stem from a woman in her sixties or seventies with acute or convalescent COVID-19.

The chain couples TRBV3-1 (or the pseudogene TRBV3-2) to TRBJ1-6; the D is unclear. V shed 5 bases and J shed 7 bases, with 18 bases lying between them. The CDR3 is 16 amino acids. Germline V lookup: CDR1 LGHDT, CDR2 YNNKEL (reference sequence). In DNA form, the CDR3 reads TGTGCCAGCAGCTGGCCGCGGGGTGGCCTAAATTCACCCCTCCACTTT. Encoded protein: CASSWPRGGLNSPLHF.

This clone was seen a single time. V is TRBV10-3 and J is TRBJ2-1; weak D call: TRBD1 (5 bases). Germline V gene sequence: CDR1 ENHRY, CDR2 SYGVKD. This CDR3 is 13 amino acids long. V lost 3 bases and J lost 6, with 9 bases in between. In nucleotides, the CDR3 is TGTGCCATCAGTGACCCAAGGGGCAATGAGCAGTTCTTC. Translation gives CAISDPRGNEQFF.

The rearrangement uses TRBV18 and TRBJ2-3; 7 bases agree with TRBD1. This CDR3 contains 16 residues. Trimming at V came to 4 bases and at J to 2 bases, leaving 9 bases not matched to a gene. Germline V gene data show CDR1 as KGHSH and CDR2 as LQKENI. The chain's CDR3 is CASSHGIQGTTDTQYF. The CDR3 region has the DNA TGTGCCAGCTCACACGGAATACAGGGGACCACAGATACGCAGTATTTT.

The rearrangement uses TRBV9 and TRBJ2-5, with 14 positions matching TRBD2. The CDR3 contains 18 residues. V shed 1 base and J 2 bases; nucleotides not matched to a gene: 7. The germline V gene encodes CDR1 SGDLS and CDR2 YYNGEE. The CDR3 region is CASSVTSGLAGGQETQYF. CDR3 nucleotide sequence: TGTGCCAGCAGCGTAACCTCTGGACTAGCGGGGGGTCAAGAGACCCAGTACTTC.

The V call is TRBV13, the J call TRBJ2-2; TRBD2 agrees at 7 bases. Germline CDR1 is PRHDT and CDR2 is FYEKMQ (reference sequence). V dropped 4 bases and J dropped 2; count of bases not matched to a gene: 7. This CDR3 has 16 amino acids. CDR3 DNA sequence: TGTGCCAGCAGCTCGGCGAGCGGGGTAAACACCGGGGAGCTGTTTTTT. This gives the protein CASSSASGVNTGELFF.

V is TRBV6-2 or TRBV6-3 and J is TRBJ1-1, with 7 bases fitting TRBD1. Trimming removed 1 base from V and 1 base from J; junction bases left unmatched: 3. Germline loops: CDR1 MNHEY, CDR2 SVGEGT. The CDR3 spans 15 residues. The chain's CDR3 is CASSYWGQSNTEAFF. For the CDR3, the DNA is TGTGCCAGCAGTTACTGGGGACAGTCGAACACTGAAGCTTTCTTT.

This chain uses TRBV19 with TRBJ2-5; TRBD1 might be the D (6 bases). The CDR3 runs to 13 residues. Germline V gene data show CDR1 as LNHDA and CDR2 as SQIVND (reference sequence). V was trimmed by 8 bases and J by 4 bases, leaving 14 bases between them. The CDR3, as DNA: TGTGCCAGTGGGCCTAGGGGGAGAGAGACCCAGTACTTC. Protein sequence: CASGPRGRETQYF.

This chain connects TRBV7-3 to TRBJ2-7; TRBD1 agrees at 7 bases. Germline CDR1 reads SGHTA; CDR2 reads FQGTGA. The CDR3 consists of 13 residues. V lost 5 bases and J lost 0; bases outside the gene matches: 1. The CDR3, as DNA: TGTGCCAGCAGCCGGGACAGCTCCTACGAGCAGTACTTC. Protein: CASSRDSSYEQYF.

The V call is TRBV28, the J call TRBJ2-5, with 9 bases lining up with TRBD1. Germline V gene sequence: CDR1 MDHEN, CDR2 SYDVKM. J was trimmed by 5 bases and V by 2 bases; bases with no gene match: 6. The CDR3 totals 15 residues. In nucleotides, the CDR3 is TGTGCCAGCAGTTTACGGGGGACAGGGTTGGAGACCCAGTACTTC. It is translated as CASSLRGTGLETQYF.

This sequence joins TRBV5-6 and TRBJ1-3; 7 bases line up with TRBD1. CDR3 length equals 16 residues. Trimming cost V 0 bases and J 2 bases; bases outside gene matches: 5. Germline V gives CDR1 SGHDT, CDR2 YYEEEE. The CDR3 is CASSLVPGGTGNTIYF. The CDR3 bases are TGTGCCAGCAGCTTGGTTCCAGGGGGAACTGGAAACACCATATATTTT.

V gene TRBV4-2 combines with J gene TRBJ2-7, with D perhaps matching TRBD2 (6 bases). V lost 4 bases to trimming and J lost 4 bases, with 23 bases between them. The germline V gene has CDR1 LGHNA and CDR2 YNFKEQ. There are 17 residues in the CDR3. The CDR3: CASSRHLRELASYEQYF. CDR3 bases: TGTGCCAGCAGCCGCCATCTAAGAGAGCTAGCGAGTTACGAGCAGTACTTC.

This chain connects TRBV3-1 (or the pseudogene TRBV3-2) to TRBJ1-2; 8 nucleotides match TRBD1. The germline CDR1 and CDR2 sequences are LGHDT and YNNKEL (reference sequence). This CDR3 is built from 15 residues. The V gene end was trimmed by 4 bases and the J gene end by 4 bases; junction bases not matched to a gene: 8. The CDR3 sequence is CASSLGQGYSYGYTF. The CDR3 DNA is TGTGCCAGCAGCCTTGGACAGGGTTATAGCTATGGCTACACCTTC.

This clone came up once. V is TRBV11-3 and J is TRBJ2-5, with D perhaps matching TRBD1 (6 bases). Germline CDR1 reads SGHNT; CDR2 reads YENEEA. The CDR3 consists of 13 residues. Trimming removed 1 base from V and 7 bases from J, with 10 bases in between. CDR3 loop: CASSLVNRATQYF. CDR3 coding DNA: TGTGCCAGCAGCTTAGTGAACAGGGCGACCCAGTACTTC.

The rearrangement joins TRBV6-2 or TRBV6-3 to TRBJ1-2; D is ambiguous. Germline-derived CDR1 and CDR2 are MNHEY and SVGEGT. The CDR3 spans 12 residues. Trimming left V 6 bases short and J 6 bases short, with 11 bases between. This CDR3 is CASSPDSNGYTF. DNA of the CDR3: TGTGCCAGCAGCCCTGACTCCAATGGCTACACCTTC.

This chain connects TRBV9 to TRBJ2-1; no reliable D call. Germline CDR1 is SGDLS and CDR2 is YYNGEE. The CDR3 consists of 17 residues. Trimming pared 4 bases from V and 1 base from J, leaving 18 bases between. The CDR3 region has the DNA TGTGCCAGCAGCCCCCCCTTCCTAGTTCGATCCTACAATGAGCAGTTCTTC. Residues: CASSPPFLVRSYNEQFF. The entire variable domain, with the rest obtained from reference TRBV9 and TRBJ2-1, is as follows: DSGVTQTPKHLITATGQRVTLRCSPRSGDLSVYWYQQSLDQGLQFLIQYYNGEERAKGNILERFSAQQFPDLHSELNLSSLELGDSALYFCASSPPFLVRSYNEQFFGPGTRLTVL.

The chain has TRBV7-9 and TRBJ2-5; TRBD2 matches at 10 bases. The CDR3 contains 17 residues. V shed 6 bases, J shed 1 base, and the junction held 11 bases outside the gene matches. The germline V gene encodes CDR1 SEHNR and CDR2 FQNEAQ (reference sequence). CDR3 residues: CASSSLAGRGFQETQYF. For the CDR3, the DNA is TGTGCCAGCAGTTCACTAGCGGGGCGGGGTTTCCAAGAGACCCAGTACTTC.

V usage is TRBV9 and J usage is TRBJ1-2; a weak D match, TRBD1 (5 bases). There are 16 residues in the CDR3. V was clipped by 3 bases and J by 4 bases, with 19 bases between them. CDR1 is SGDLS and CDR2 is YYNGEE in the germline V gene. The CDR3 sequence: CASSGTRDSAFYGYTF. The DNA for the CDR3 is TGTGCCAGCAGCGGGACCCGGGACTCTGCCTTCTATGGCTACACCTTC.

The gene calls are TRBV30 and TRBJ2-2; 7 positions agree with TRBD1. Germline CDR1 GTSNPN, CDR2 SVGIG (reference sequence). This CDR3 contains 13 residues. The V and J ends lost 4 bases and 8 bases, in that order; junction bases with no gene match: 7. The CDR3 loop reads CAWMSGGRGELFF. For the CDR3, the DNA is TGTGCCTGGATGTCAGGGGGAAGAGGGGAGCTGTTTTTT.

The chain employs TRBV5-6 and TRBJ1-1, with 8 bases identical to TRBD1. Germline CDR1 and CDR2: SGHDT and YYEEEE. J was trimmed by 1 base and V by 5 bases; bases with no gene match: 7. The CDR3 runs 15 residues. The chain's CDR3 is CASRGTGGWNTEAFF. DNA of the CDR3: TGTGCCAGCAGGGGAACAGGGGGTTGGAACACTGAAGCTTTCTTT.

V and J are TRBV7-8 and TRBJ1-5, with 8 bases matching TRBD1. The germline gives CDR1 SGHVS, CDR2 FQNEAQ. Losses at the gene ends were 4 bases for V and 3 bases for J; bases not matched to a gene: 8. The CDR3 is 16 residues long. Here the CDR3 DNA reads TGTGCCAGCAGCTCGAGACAGGGGCGATCCAATCAGCCCCAGCATTTT. This encodes CASSSRQGRSNQPQHF.

The rearrangement links TRBV4-1 to TRBJ1-2, with D possibly matching TRBD1 (5 bases). The CDR3 is 15 amino acids. V was cut by 0 bases and J by 5 bases, with 13 bases left in between. Germline CDR1 reads MGHRA; CDR2 reads YSYEKL. The chain's CDR3 is CASSQEGQVLYGYTF. CDR3 DNA: TGCGCCAGCAGCCAAGAGGGGCAGGTTCTATATGGCTACACCTTC.

The count of this clone is one. The genes are TRBV21-1 and TRBJ2-4; the table calls TRBD1, which could not be checked here. TRBV21-1 is flagged as a pseudogene. This CDR3 region has 19 residues. The DNA for the CDR3 is TGTGCCAGCAGCAACCAGGGACAGGGGAGGAGGGGAGCCAAAAACATTCAGTACTTC. Its translation is CASSNQGQGRRGAKNIQYF.

The V gene is TRBV2, the J gene TRBJ1-1; tentatively, D is TRBD1 (6 bases). Per germline, CDR1 SNHLY and CDR2 FYNNEI. The CDR3 loop spans 12 amino acids. Trimming shortened V by 8 bases and J by 13 bases, and 20 bases separated the two germline ends. Written as DNA, the CDR3 is TGTGCCAGCGGGGCAGGGGCCGGGTACGGTTTCTTT. Translated: CASGAGAGYGFF. Using reference TRBV2 and TRBJ1-1 for the parts outside the CDR3, the full variable domain is EPEVTQTPSHQVTQMGQEVILRCVPISNHLYFYWYRQILGQKVEFLVSFYNNEISEKSEIFDDQFSVERPDGSNFTLKIRSTKLEDSAMYFCASGAGAGYGFFGQGTRLTVV.

J is TRBJ1-2 and V is TRBV20-1; no clear D. There are 10 residues in the CDR3. The V gene lost 0 bases and the J gene lost 8 bases, with 4 bases spanning the gap. The germline gives CDR1 DFQATT, CDR2 SNEGSKA (reference sequence). The CDR3 region has the DNA TGCAGTGCTAGAGACCCGGGCTACACCTTC. This encodes CSARDPGYTF.

The chain employs TRBV7-2 and TRBJ2-5; 8 bases line up with TRBD2. The CDR3 has 15 residues. The germline gives CDR1 SGHTA, CDR2 FQGNSA. The trim removed 5 bases at V and 3 bases at J, leaving 8 bases unmatched. The CDR3 region is CASSHVAGGEETQYF. In DNA form, the CDR3 reads TGTGCCAGCAGCCACGTGGCGGGGGGCGAAGAGACCCAGTACTTC.